The sequence of this TCR beta chain was determined in a study of blood T cell repertoires in COVID-19. The CDR3 totals 11 residues. V lost 8 bases and J lost 10, with 11 bases in between. Per the study methods: Reference gene primer amplification gave estimated nucleated cell counts. Only in-frame clones appear in the TCRdb table, and some are missing; sequencing was by immunoSEQ multiplex PCR. V, J and clone size are those of that table, while D and trimming were read from the DNA. Here the sample spans 130,000 to 150,000 clones, 85% to 90% being singletons. The sequenced material came from peripheral blood. The sequence derives from a man of 80 years or more with acute or convalescent COVID-19. This sequence joins TRBV12-3 or TRBV12-4 and TRBJ1-4, with D tentatively TRBD1 (5 bases). The CDR3 protein is CASGAPTKLFF. The CDR3 DNA follows: TGTGCCAGCGGGGCCCCCACAAAACTGTTTTTT.